This T cell receptor beta chain was captured in a study of T cells in Graves' hyperthyroidism and ophthalmopathy. Sampled blood dates from first hyperthyroidism diagnosis, and it precedes any ophthalmopathy symptoms. Germline CDR1 reads MNHNS; CDR2 reads SASEGT. V lost 5 bases, J lost 6 bases, and 17 bases lay in between. There are 14 residues in the CDR3. This clonotype was seen ten or more times. TCR beta CDR3 regions were amplified from RNA. The TCR CDR3 first-round RT-PCR relied on the HTBI primer set. TCRdb itself ran the multiplex PCR reads through MiXCR, one entry per CDR3 protein. The repertoire holds a few hundred thousand distinct CDR3 sequences, 13% seen once, with about a fifth in the top ten.

The chain joins TRBV6-1 to TRBJ2-7; D gene ambiguous. Sequences were obtained from blood. The source of this sequence is a man between 25 and 39 years old with Graves' hyperthyroidism that later progressed to Graves' ophthalmopathy. CDR3 in DNA: TGTGCCAGCAGTTCGCTGCCTATCGAGATCGAGCAGTACTTC. Protein sequence: CASSSLPIEIEQYF.